This T cell receptor (beta chain) was identified during a study of Ad26.COV2.S vaccination and SARS-CoV-2 variants. Described treatment: approximately 18 received Ad26.COV2.S at low or high dose, single or two shots; a few received placebo; per-sample allocation not given. Sampling happened 63 days after the first vaccine or placebo injection. CDR1 and CDR2 from the germline V gene are MNHEY and SMNVEV (reference sequence). This CDR3 is 14 amino acids long. V lost 2 bases, J lost 2 bases, and 8 bases lay in between. Sequencing used immunoSEQ multiplex PCR; TCRdb keeps in-frame clones, though not all of them. The sample holds about 460,000 clones, roughly 87% seen once.

This material consisted of peripheral blood, taken in a trial of Ad26.COV2.S vaccine versus placebo. The sequence was collected from a person between 18 and 60 years old who received the Ad26.COV2.S COVID-19 vaccine or a placebo. This chain joins TRBV27 and TRBJ2-3; weak D call: TRBD2 (5 bases). DNA for the CDR3: TGTGCCAGCAGTTTACCGGGGAACACAGATACGCAGTATTTT. Encoded protein: CASSLPGNTDTQYF.